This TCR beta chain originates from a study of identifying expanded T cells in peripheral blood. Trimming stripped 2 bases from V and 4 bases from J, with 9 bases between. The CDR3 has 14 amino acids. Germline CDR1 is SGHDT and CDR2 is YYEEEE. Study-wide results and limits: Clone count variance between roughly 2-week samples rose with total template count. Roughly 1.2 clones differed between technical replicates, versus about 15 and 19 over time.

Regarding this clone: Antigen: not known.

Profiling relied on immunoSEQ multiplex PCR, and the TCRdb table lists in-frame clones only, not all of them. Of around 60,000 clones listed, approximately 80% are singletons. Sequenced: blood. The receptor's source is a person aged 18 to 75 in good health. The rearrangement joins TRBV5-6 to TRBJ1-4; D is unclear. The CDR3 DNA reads TGTGCCAGCAGCTTCTTTCGGCATAATGAAAAACTGTTTTTT. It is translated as CASSFFRHNEKLFF.